A selection of T cell receptor beta chains follows, all from one sample in a study of cytomegalovirus exposure and HLA in healthy donors. This table comes from immunoSEQ multiplex PCR, and its TCRdb copy is limited to in-frame clones, with some not included. The data show 130,000 to 150,000 clones, with 80% seen just once and 4.5% held by the top ten. The material sequenced was PBMCs. Receptors were obtained from a man aged 35 to 55 in good health and CMV-seronegative. The CDR3 runs from the conserved cysteine through the conserved F or W. Fields, in order: D gene, V gene, J gene, clone size, CDR3 protein, CDR3 DNA. A D gene is named only where the DNA matches it firmly. Clone size is given for some rows only: seen once, a few or many times, or a class if the clone is expanded.

d_gene: TRBD1
v_gene: TRBV6-5
j_gene: TRBJ1-5
abundance: few
CDR3aa: CASSMDRGNQPQHF
CDR3nt: TGTGCCAGCAGCATGGACAGGGGCAATCAGCCCCAGCATTTT

d_gene: .
v_gene: TRBV29-1
j_gene: TRBJ2-7
abundance: .
CDR3aa: CSVAEGTYEQYF
CDR3nt: TGCAGCGTTGCCGAAGGGACATACGAGCAGTACTTC

d_gene: .
v_gene: TRBV27
j_gene: TRBJ2-3
abundance: .
CDR3aa: CASSTQGWTDTQYF
CDR3nt: TGTGCCAGCAGTACACAGGGTTGGACAGATACGCAGTATTTT

d_gene: TRBD1
v_gene: TRBV9
j_gene: TRBJ1-3
abundance: .
CDR3aa: CASSARKGGRVLSGNTIYF
CDR3nt: TGTGCCAGCAGCGCGAGAAAAGGGGGCAGGGTCCTCTCTGGAAACACCATATATTTT

d_gene: .
v_gene: TRBV18
j_gene: TRBJ2-3
abundance: .
CDR3aa: CASSPSSRTSTDTQYF
CDR3nt: TGTGCCAGCTCACCCAGTTCGAGGACTAGCACAGATACGCAGTATTTT

d_gene: TRBD1
v_gene: TRBV9
j_gene: TRBJ1-2
abundance: .
CDR3aa: CASSGDRVDGYGYTF
CDR3nt: TGTGCCAGCAGCGGCGACAGGGTAGATGGCTATGGCTACACCTTC

d_gene: .
v_gene: TRBV9
j_gene: TRBJ1-5
abundance: .
CDR3aa: CASSSTVNQPQHF
CDR3nt: TGTGCCAGCAGCTCGACAGTTAATCAGCCCCAGCATTTT

d_gene: TRBD2
v_gene: TRBV29-1
j_gene: TRBJ2-7
abundance: .
CDR3aa: CSVSAGDYYEQYF
CDR3nt: TGCAGCGTCTCAGCGGGGGACTACTACGAGCAGTACTTC

d_gene: .
v_gene: TRBV14
j_gene: TRBJ2-3
abundance: few
CDR3aa: CASSQARVPQYF
CDR3nt: TGTGCCAGCAGCCAAGCCAGGGTACCGCAGTATTTT

d_gene: .
v_gene: TRBV7-2
j_gene: TRBJ1-1
abundance: .
CDR3aa: CASSLILTEAFF
CDR3nt: TGTGCCAGCAGCTTAATCCTCACTGAAGCTTTCTTT

d_gene: TRBD1
v_gene: TRBV19
j_gene: TRBJ1-5
abundance: few
CDR3aa: CASRDRVGNQPQHF
CDR3nt: TGTGCCAGTAGAGACAGGGTTGGGAATCAGCCCCAGCATTTT

d_gene: TRBD1
v_gene: TRBV5-1
j_gene: TRBJ2-2
abundance: .
CDR3aa: CASSLGTGNTGELFF
CDR3nt: TGCGCCAGCAGCTTGGGGACAGGGAACACCGGGGAGCTGTTTTTT

d_gene: .
v_gene: TRBV6-5
j_gene: TRBJ1-2
abundance: .
CDR3aa: CASSYTGATDYGYTF
CDR3nt: TGTGCCAGCAGTTACACGGGAGCTACGGACTATGGCTACACCTTC

d_gene: TRBD1
v_gene: TRBV7-6
j_gene: TRBJ2-2
abundance: .
CDR3aa: CASSSRTGGASNTGELFF
CDR3nt: TGTGCCAGCAGCTCAAGGACAGGGGGAGCCTCGAACACCGGGGAGCTGTTTTTT

d_gene: .
v_gene: TRBV18
j_gene: TRBJ2-7
abundance: few
CDR3aa: CASSPQQGGEQYF
CDR3nt: TGTGCCAGCTCACCCCAACAGGGCGGCGAGCAGTACTTC

d_gene: .
v_gene: TRBV28
j_gene: TRBJ2-7
abundance: few
CDR3aa: CASSSLGFHEQYF
CDR3nt: TGTGCCAGCAGTTCTCTCGGGTTCCACGAGCAGTACTTC

d_gene: TRBD2
v_gene: TRBV10-3
j_gene: TRBJ2-5
abundance: .
CDR3aa: CAISETSGGETQYF
CDR3nt: TGTGCCATCAGTGAGACTAGCGGGGGGGAGACCCAGTACTTC

d_gene: TRBD1
v_gene: TRBV5-1
j_gene: TRBJ1-6
abundance: once
CDR3aa: CASSRQGRDSPLHF
CDR3nt: TGCGCCAGCAGTCGACAGGGGAGGGATTCACCCCTCCACTTT

d_gene: .
v_gene: TRBV6-1
j_gene: TRBJ1-5
abundance: .
CDR3aa: CASSGGYSNQPQHF
CDR3nt: TGTGCCAGCAGCGGCGGATATAGCAATCAGCCCCAGCATTTT

d_gene: TRBD2
v_gene: TRBV7-3
j_gene: TRBJ2-2
abundance: .
CDR3aa: CASSSLTSGTGELFF
CDR3nt: TGTGCCAGCAGCTCTTTGACTAGCGGGACCGGGGAGCTGTTTTTT

d_gene: .
v_gene: TRBV29-1
j_gene: TRBJ1-1
abundance: few
CDR3aa: CSVEGGRGNTEAFF
CDR3nt: TGCAGCGTTGAAGGAGGTCGGGGGAACACTGAAGCTTTCTTT

d_gene: TRBD1
v_gene: TRBV27
j_gene: TRBJ1-2
abundance: .
CDR3aa: CASSLYPSVGGHGYTF
CDR3nt: TGTGCCAGCAGTCTATACCCCTCCGTAGGGGGCCATGGCTACACCTTC

d_gene: TRBD1
v_gene: TRBV2
j_gene: TRBJ2-7
abundance: once
CDR3aa: CASSEALRTGRYEQYF
CDR3nt: TGTGCCAGCAGTGAAGCGCTCAGGACAGGCCGATACGAGCAGTACTTC

d_gene: TRBD1
v_gene: TRBV27
j_gene: TRBJ1-5
abundance: .
CDR3aa: CASSSGDRGNQPQHF
CDR3nt: TGTGCCAGCAGTTCGGGCGACAGGGGTAATCAGCCCCAGCATTTT

d_gene: .
v_gene: TRBV18
j_gene: TRBJ2-3
abundance: .
CDR3aa: CASSPPPRTDSSTDTQYF
CDR3nt: TGTGCCAGCTCACCACCCCCCCGGACAGATTCTAGCACAGATACGCAGTATTTT

d_gene: .
v_gene: TRBV5-1
j_gene: TRBJ2-5
abundance: .
CDR3aa: CASSLTEETQYF
CDR3nt: TGCGCCAGCAGCTTGACGGAAGAGACCCAGTACTTC

d_gene: TRBD1
v_gene: TRBV7-9
j_gene: TRBJ1-2
abundance: .
CDR3aa: CASSRGQGVGGYTF
CDR3nt: TGTGCCAGCAGCCGCGGACAGGGAGTGGGAGGCTACACCTTC

d_gene: TRBD1
v_gene: TRBV29-1
j_gene: TRBJ2-5
abundance: few
CDR3aa: CSLTGATETQYF
CDR3nt: TGCAGCCTTACAGGGGCGACAGAGACCCAGTACTTC

d_gene: .
v_gene: TRBV1
j_gene: TRBJ2-5
abundance: .
CDR3aa: CTSQRRGGPGETQYF
CDR3nt: TGCACCAGCCAAAGGAGGGGGGGGCCGGGAGAGACCCAGTACTTC

d_gene: TRBD1
v_gene: TRBV5-4
j_gene: TRBJ1-2
abundance: .
CDR3aa: CASSLGLTGDGYTF
CDR3nt: TGTGCCAGCAGCTTGGGGCTAACAGGGGATGGCTACACCTTC

d_gene: TRBD2
v_gene: TRBV6-1
j_gene: TRBJ2-3
abundance: .
CDR3aa: CASSEGGFRTDTQYF
CDR3nt: TGTGCCAGCAGTGAGGGGGGGTTCCGCACAGATACGCAGTATTTT

d_gene: TRBD1
v_gene: TRBV30
j_gene: TRBJ1-2
abundance: .
CDR3aa: CAWRAGTGGFYGYTF
CDR3nt: TGTGCCTGGAGGGCCGGGACAGGGGGGTTCTATGGCTACACCTTC

d_gene: .
v_gene: TRBV6-5
j_gene: TRBJ1-6
abundance: few
CDR3aa: CASKGGGSYNSPLHF
CDR3nt: TGTGCCAGCAAGGGGGGGGGTTCCTATAATTCACCCCTCCACTTT

d_gene: TRBD1
v_gene: TRBV7-2
j_gene: TRBJ2-1
abundance: .
CDR3aa: CASSRDRGSYNEQFF
CDR3nt: TGTGCCAGCAGCCGGGACAGGGGGTCCTACAATGAGCAGTTCTTC

d_gene: TRBD2
v_gene: TRBV5-4
j_gene: TRBJ2-2
abundance: .
CDR3aa: CASRFGGTGELFF
CDR3nt: TGTGCCAGCAGATTCGGGGGGACCGGGGAGCTGTTTTTT

d_gene: .
v_gene: TRBV19
j_gene: TRBJ1-4
abundance: .
CDR3aa: CASSIQGNEKLFF
CDR3nt: TGTGCCAGTAGTATACAGGGGAACGAAAAACTGTTTTTT

d_gene: TRBD1
v_gene: TRBV6-1
j_gene: TRBJ1-5
abundance: .
CDR3aa: CASRGTGVQPQHF
CDR3nt: TGTGCCAGCAGAGGGACAGGGGTCCAGCCCCAGCATTTT

d_gene: .
v_gene: TRBV5-5
j_gene: TRBJ1-2
abundance: .
CDR3aa: CASSLRGNYGYTF
CDR3nt: TGTGCCAGCAGCTTGCGGGGAAACTATGGCTACACCTTC

d_gene: .
v_gene: TRBV9
j_gene: TRBJ1-1
abundance: .
CDR3aa: CASSVAGHDTEAFF
CDR3nt: TGTGCCAGCAGCGTAGCTGGGCACGACACTGAAGCTTTCTTT

d_gene: .
v_gene: TRBV4-1
j_gene: TRBJ1-4
abundance: few
CDR3aa: CASSQTGHWAIEEKLFF
CDR3nt: TGCGCCAGCAGCCAGACGGGACATTGGGCAATTGAGGAAAAACTGTTTTTT

d_gene: TRBD1
v_gene: TRBV7-3
j_gene: TRBJ1-1
abundance: .
CDR3aa: CASSAGQGEAFF
CDR3nt: TGTGCCAGCAGCGCCGGACAGGGGGAAGCTTTCTTT

d_gene: TRBD1
v_gene: TRBV19
j_gene: TRBJ2-6
abundance: .
CDR3aa: CASTDWYGQASGANVLTF
CDR3nt: TGTGCCAGTACCGACTGGTACGGACAGGCCTCTGGGGCCAACGTCCTGACTTTC